The 27 T cell receptor beta chains below come from one sample, sequenced in a study of blood T cell repertoires in COVID-19. TCRdb's copy holds only in-frame clones and misses some; the assay was immunoSEQ multiplex PCR. This sample yields approximately 210,000 clones, of which roughly four fifths are seen a single time; over 9.5% belongs to the top ten. Sequencing input: PBMCs or T cells enriched from blood (not recorded which). The receptors come from a man in his forties who had recovered from COVID-19.

The rearrangement uses TRBV2 and TRBJ1-1; possible D gene TRBD1, 6 bases. The V and J ends lost 0 bases and 6 bases respectively, with 17 bases between them. The CDR3 runs to 16 residues. Per germline, CDR1 SNHLY and CDR2 FYNNEI. In DNA, the CDR3 is TGTGCCAGCAGTGAAGCCCGAGCAGGGGCTCGCGCTGAAGCTTTCTTT. Translating it yields CASSEARAGARAEAFF.

The chain uses TRBV4-2 and TRBJ2-1; the match to TRBD2 covers 11 bases. This CDR3 comprises 16 residues. Germline V gene lookup returns CDR1 LGHNA and CDR2 YNFKEQ. With 1 base clipped from V and 9 bases from J, the junction kept 8 bases outside the gene matches. The CDR3 nucleotides read TGTGCCAGCAGCCAAGTGACTAGCGGGATGCGAGGTGAGCAGTTCTTC. Amino acid sequence: CASSQVTSGMRGEQFF.

The chain couples TRBV2 to TRBJ2-7; 7 bases fit TRBD1. V lost 6 bases, J lost 2 bases, and 1 base stayed unmatched. Germline CDR1 reads SNHLY; CDR2 reads FYNNEI. The CDR3 contains 12 residues. Here the CDR3 reads CASSGQAYEQYV. DNA for the CDR3: TGTGCCAGCAGCGGACAGGCCTACGAGCAGTACGTC.

V and J are TRBV5-1 and TRBJ2-5; 12 bases are shared with TRBD2. The CDR3 has 15 residues. Looked up from germline, CDR1 is SGHRS and CDR2 is YFSETQ. Trimming at V came to 6 bases and at J to 1 base, leaving 4 bases not matched to a gene. CDR3 bases: TGCGCCAGCAACTTACTAGCGGGAGGCCAAGAGACCCAGTACTTC. Translation gives CASNLLAGGQETQYF.

This chain links TRBV19 with TRBJ2-7; 8 bases line up with TRBD1. The CDR3 is 15 amino acids. The J segment lost 3 bases and the V segment lost 3 bases, leaving 7 bases of the junction unmatched. Germline CDR1 and CDR2: LNHDA and SQIVND (reference sequence). The chain's CDR3 is CASSIGTGVVYEQYF. CDR3 nucleotide sequence: TGTGCCAGTAGTATCGGGACAGGAGTAGTCTACGAGCAGTACTTC.

The J gene is TRBJ1-5, the V gene TRBV19; TRBD1 matches 7 bases. The CDR3 spans 17 residues. The ends lost 3 bases at V and 0 bases at J; junction bases unmatched: 8. Germline V gene lookup returns CDR1 LNHDA and CDR2 SQIVND (reference sequence). The CDR3 nucleotides are TGTGCCAGTAGTATCTCAGGGGGGCGGTTTAGCAATCAGCCCCAGCATTTT. It translates to CASSISGGRFSNQPQHF.

The rearrangement uses TRBV5-4 and TRBJ1-1; 8 nucleotides align to TRBD1. This CDR3 contains 15 residues. Germline CDR1 and CDR2: SGHNT and YYREEE (reference sequence). V trimming: 4 bases; J trimming: 1 base; junction bases outside the gene matches: 6. In DNA form, the CDR3 reads TGTGCCAGCAGCCGGGATACAGGGGGGAACACTGAAGCTTTCTTT. Translated, it gives CASSRDTGGNTEAFF.

The CDR3 DNA is TGTGCCAGCAGTACTAGCGGGAGGACAACCTACGAGCAGTACGTC. This encodes CASSTSGRTTYEQYV. The chain recombines TRBV6-2 or TRBV6-3 with TRBJ2-7; 12 bases fit TRBD2. Trimming at V came to 5 bases and at J to 2 bases, leaving 4 bases not matched to a gene. Per the germline V gene, CDR1 is MNHEY and CDR2 is SVGEGT. CDR3 length: 15 residues.

This clone has just one count. This chain connects TRBV11-2 to TRBJ2-7, with D possibly matching TRBD1 (5 bases). Looked up from germline, CDR1 is SGHAT and CDR2 is FQNNGV. Between the trimmed V and J ends, which lost 3 bases and 4 bases, there was a span of 13 bases. CDR3 length: 14 residues. CDR3 in DNA: TGTGCCAGCAGCTTTAATCAGGGAAGGTACGAGCAGTACGTC. Residues: CASSFNQGRYEQYV.

The chain is built from TRBV4-1 and TRBJ2-7; possibly TRBD1 for D (5 bases). V gave up 3 bases and J gave up 6 bases, with 18 bases separating them. The germline V gene has CDR1 MGHRA and CDR2 YSYEKL. This CDR3 comprises 15 residues. CDR3 DNA sequence: TGCGCCAGCAGCCATCTTAAGGGGCAGCTGGGCGAGCAGTACTTC. Encoded protein: CASSHLKGQLGEQYF.

The table lists this clone with a count of one. The rearrangement joins TRBV11-2 to TRBJ1-1, with D maybe TRBD1 (6 bases). This CDR3 contains 15 residues. V was clipped by 6 bases and J by 0 bases, with 14 bases between them. Per the germline V gene, CDR1 is SGHAT and CDR2 is FQNNGV. CDR3 bases: TGTGCCAGCAGTTACTCGGGACAATTGAACACTGAAGCTTTCTTT. It is translated as CASSYSGQLNTEAFF. Based on the CDR3 plus reference TRBV11-2 and TRBJ1-1, the full variable domain is EAGVAQSPRYKIIEKRQSVAFWCNPISGHATLYWYQQILGQGPKLLIQFQNNGVVDDSQLPKDRFSAERLKGVDSTLKIQPAKLEDSAVYLCASSYSGQLNTEAFFGQGTRLTVV.

This clone was picked up one time. The V gene is TRBV3-1 (or the pseudogene TRBV3-2), the J gene TRBJ1-5; 8 bases fit TRBD1. The ends lost 6 bases at V and 3 bases at J; junction bases unmatched: 13. Germline loops: CDR1 LGHDT, CDR2 YNNKEL (reference sequence). This CDR3 spans 17 amino acids. CDR3 region: CASSPYRGQGINQPQHF. In nucleotides, the CDR3 is TGTGCCAGCAGTCCCTACCGTGGACAGGGTATCAATCAGCCCCAGCATTTT.

The rearrangement joins TRBV7-8 to TRBJ2-7, with D tentatively TRBD2 (5 bases). Germline V lookup: CDR1 SGHVS, CDR2 FQNEAQ. CDR3 size: 14 residues. Trimming removed 1 base from V and 2 bases from J, with 9 bases in between. The CDR3 here is CASSLGGVPYEQYF. For the CDR3, the DNA is TGTGCCAGCAGCTTAGGGGGAGTTCCCTACGAGCAGTACTTC.

This sequence joins TRBV11-1 and TRBJ1-6; D remains ambiguous. Germline CDR1 is SGHAT and CDR2 is FQDESV (reference sequence). This CDR3 contains 13 residues. V was clipped by 5 bases and J by 13 bases, with 15 bases between them. The CDR3 region is CASSLQPSGPLHF. The CDR3, as DNA: TGTGCCAGCAGCCTCCAACCCTCGGGGCCCCTCCACTTT. The variable domain in full, completed from reference TRBV11-1 and TRBJ1-6, reads EAEVAQSPRYKITEKSQAVAFWCDPISGHATLYWYRQILGQGPELLVQFQDESVVDDSQLPKDRFSAERLKGVDSTLKIQPAELGDSAMYLCASSLQPSGPLHFGNGTRLTVT.

V and J are TRBV18 and TRBJ2-3, with D maybe TRBD2 (6 bases). Trimming took 3 bases from V and 1 from J, leaving 8 bases between them. Germline assignment: CDR1 KGHSH and CDR2 LQKENI. This CDR3 spans 14 amino acids. CDR3 sequence (DNA): TGTGCCAGCTCACCCGGGAGCGGCACAGATACGCAGTATTTT. Amino acid sequence: CASSPGSGTDTQYF. Full variable domain (outside the CDR3, taken from reference TRBV18 and TRBJ2-3): NAGVMQNPRHLVRRRGQEARLRCSPMKGHSHVYWYRQLPEEGLKFMVYLQKENIIDESGMPKERFSAEFPKEGPSILRIQQVVRGDSAAYFCASSPGSGTDTQYFGPGTRLTVL.

The J gene is TRBJ2-7, the V gene TRBV7-6, with D maybe TRBD2 (6 bases). The ends were cut back, 1 base at V and 1 base at J, with 8 bases in the middle. The germline CDR1 and CDR2 sequences are SGHVS and FNYEAQ. The CDR3 contains 14 residues. DNA of the CDR3: TGTGCCAGCAGCTTAGACCGGGGGTCCTACGAGCAGTACTTC. It codes for CASSLDRGSYEQYF.

The table lists this clone with a count of one. This chain joins TRBV5-1 and TRBJ2-1, with 12 bases lining up with TRBD2. Germline V lookup: CDR1 SGHRS, CDR2 YFSETQ. This CDR3 spans 17 amino acids. Losses at the gene ends were 3 bases for V and 9 bases for J; bases not matched to a gene: 13. CDR3 loop: CASSWGGAGLAGFEQFF. DNA for the CDR3: TGCGCCAGCAGCTGGGGGGGTGCGGGACTAGCGGGTTTTGAGCAGTTCTTC.

This clone showed up just a few times. The rearrangement uses TRBV15 and TRBJ2-1; 13 nucleotides line up with TRBD2. Germline CDR1 LNHNV, CDR2 YYDKDF (reference sequence). This CDR3 comprises 15 residues. Trimming cost V 1 base and J 6 bases; bases outside gene matches: 0. The CDR3 sequence is CATSRGTSGSNEQFF. In DNA, the CDR3 is TGTGCCACCAGCAGAGGGACTAGCGGGAGCAATGAGCAGTTCTTC.

The chain recombines TRBV15 with TRBJ2-3; 9 nucleotides align to TRBD2. Germline CDR1 LNHNV, CDR2 YYDKDF (reference sequence). CDR3 length: 18 residues. V was pared by 4 bases and J by 6 bases, with 17 bases of the junction left unmatched. CDR3 in amino acids: CATSKVGLAGVTIDTQYF. CDR3 bases: TGTGCCACCAGCAAAGTTGGGTTAGCGGGAGTTACGATCGATACGCAGTATTTT.

The V call is TRBV5-1, the J call TRBJ1-1; D is uncertain. Per germline, CDR1 SGHRS and CDR2 YFSETQ. V was cut by 1 base and J by 7 bases, with 17 bases left in between. CDR3 length: 15 amino acids. The CDR3 protein is CASSLSPEGTSEAFF. CDR3 sequence (DNA): TGCGCCAGCAGCTTGTCACCAGAGGGAACGAGTGAAGCTTTCTTT.

J is TRBJ2-5 and V is TRBV7-9; the match to TRBD2 covers 14 bases. This CDR3 is built from 15 residues. Germline CDR1 reads SEHNR; CDR2 reads FQNEAQ (reference sequence). V gave up 4 bases and J gave up 4 bases; unmatched junction bases: 2. The CDR3 spells CASSSGLAGVETQYF. The CDR3 bases are TGTGCCAGCAGCTCGGGACTAGCGGGAGTAGAGACCCAGTACTTC.

The CDR3 DNA reads TGTGCCAGTAGTGAATTGGGACAGGGAAGTTCATGGACCGGGGAGCTGTTTTTT. Translating gives CASSELGQGSSWTGELFF. This rearrangement joins TRBV19 to TRBJ2-2; 9 bases align to TRBD1. Germline V CDR1 and CDR2: LNHDA, SQIVND (reference sequence). V shed 5 bases and J 5 bases; nucleotides not matched to a gene: 15. The CDR3 covers 18 residues.

The chain recombines TRBV18 with TRBJ1-5; 11 bases are shared with TRBD1. V shed 6 bases, J shed 7 bases, and the junction held 11 bases outside the gene matches. The CDR3 length is 16 residues. From germline, CDR1 is KGHSH and CDR2 LQKENI. CDR3 DNA sequence: TGTGCCAGCTCCCTATTCGGACAGGGGGCTGAACAGCCCCAGCATTTT. Translation: CASSLFGQGAEQPQHF.

This clone was counted between two and nine times. The rearrangement links TRBV2 to TRBJ2-5; 13 bases match TRBD2. V gave up 6 bases and J gave up 1 base; unmatched junction bases: 2. Germline loops: CDR1 SNHLY, CDR2 FYNNEI. The CDR3 is made up of 15 amino acids. CDR3 loop: CASRGLAGAQETQYF. Written as DNA, the CDR3 is TGTGCCAGCAGAGGACTAGCGGGGGCCCAAGAGACCCAGTACTTC.

This chain links TRBV3-1 (or the pseudogene TRBV3-2) with TRBJ1-2; D possibly corresponds to TRBD1 (6 bases). Germline lookup yields CDR1 LGHDT and CDR2 YNNKEL (reference sequence). The CDR3 extends over 15 amino acids. V lost 1 base and J 6 bases, leaving 15 bases between the germline ends. The CDR3 DNA sequence: TGTGCCAGCAGCCAAGGTGCCAGGGGATGGGATGGCTACACCTTC. Protein: CASSQGARGWDGYTF.

The CDR3 reads CASSQSGTGNTIYF. In DNA, the CDR3 is TGCGCCAGCAGCCAGTCAGGCACTGGAAACACCATATATTTT. The chain links TRBV4-3 to TRBJ1-3, with unresolved D. Trimming removed 3 bases at V and 2 bases at J, with 8 bases between. The CDR3 totals 14 residues. Germline V gene sequence: CDR1 LGHNA, CDR2 YSLEER.

J is TRBJ1-1 and V is TRBV7-8, with 11 positions matching TRBD1. Germline V gene lookup returns CDR1 SGHVS and CDR2 FQNEAQ. With V trimmed by 1 base and J by 5 bases, 3 bases remained unmatched. This CDR3 spans 15 amino acids. The CDR3 DNA reads TGTGCCAGCAGCTTAGTTGGGACAGGGGGGACTGAAGCTTTCTTT. This codes for CASSLVGTGGTEAFF.